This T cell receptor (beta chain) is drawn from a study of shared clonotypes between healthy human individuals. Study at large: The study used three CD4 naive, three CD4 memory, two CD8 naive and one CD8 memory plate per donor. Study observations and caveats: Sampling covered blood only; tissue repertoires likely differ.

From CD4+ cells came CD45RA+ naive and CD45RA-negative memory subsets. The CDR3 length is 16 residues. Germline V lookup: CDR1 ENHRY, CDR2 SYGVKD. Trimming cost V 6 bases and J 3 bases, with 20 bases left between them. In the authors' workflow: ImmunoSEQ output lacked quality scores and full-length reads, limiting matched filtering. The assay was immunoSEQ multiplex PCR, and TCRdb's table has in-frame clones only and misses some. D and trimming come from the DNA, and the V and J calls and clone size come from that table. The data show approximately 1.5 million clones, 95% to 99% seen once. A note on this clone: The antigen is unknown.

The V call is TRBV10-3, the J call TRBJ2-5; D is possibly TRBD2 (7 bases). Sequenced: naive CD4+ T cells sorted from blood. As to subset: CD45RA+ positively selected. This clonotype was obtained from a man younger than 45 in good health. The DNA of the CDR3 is TGTGCCATCAGGGGGGGGCATTTCCGGATAGAAGAGACCCAGTACTTC. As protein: CAIRGGHFRIEETQYF.